The present TCR beta chain was sequenced within a study of somatic mutations in cytotoxic T cells in rheumatoid arthritis. Study-level background: Patient blood (over 28 ml EDTA) was collected right after diagnosis, preceding any treatment.

On this clone: Its matching antigen is unknown. Relative to the germline gene, one junction end is altered; a read error may explain this.

Sequenced by immunoSEQ multiplex PCR; TCRdb stores in-frame clones only, minus some. The repertoire holds approximately 17,000 clones, with 60% to 85% as singletons. Study results and limitations: There were about an eighth of the roughly 60 patients in whom the largest CD8+ clone exceeded 20% of CD8+ cells.

Sample: CD8+ T cells sorted from blood. This sequence originates from an adult with rheumatoid arthritis.

The CDR3 sequence: CASSEESGGANEQHF. In DNA form, the CDR3 reads TGTGCCAGCAGTGAAGAAAGCGGGGGGGCGAACGAGCAGCACTTC. This sequence joins TRBV2 and TRBJ2-7; 10 nucleotides agree with TRBD2. This CDR3 has 15 residues. Germline V gene lookup returns CDR1 SNHLY and CDR2 FYNNEI.